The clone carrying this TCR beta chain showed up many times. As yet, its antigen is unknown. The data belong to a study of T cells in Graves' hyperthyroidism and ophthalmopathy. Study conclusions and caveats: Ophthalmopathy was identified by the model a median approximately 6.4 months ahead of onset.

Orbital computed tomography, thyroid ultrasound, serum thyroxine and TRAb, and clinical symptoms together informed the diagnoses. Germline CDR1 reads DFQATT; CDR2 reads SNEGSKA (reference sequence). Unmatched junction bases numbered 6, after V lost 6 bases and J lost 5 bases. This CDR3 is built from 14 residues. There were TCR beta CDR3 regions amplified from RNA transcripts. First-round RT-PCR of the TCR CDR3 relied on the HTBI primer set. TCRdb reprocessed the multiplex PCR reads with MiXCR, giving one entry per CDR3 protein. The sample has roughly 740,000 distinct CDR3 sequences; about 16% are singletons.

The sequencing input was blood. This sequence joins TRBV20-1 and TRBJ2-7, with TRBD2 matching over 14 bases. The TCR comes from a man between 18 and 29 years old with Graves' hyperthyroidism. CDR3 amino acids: CSATGLAGEDEQYF. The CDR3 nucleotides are TGCAGTGCCACGGGACTAGCGGGAGAGGACGAGCAGTACTTC.